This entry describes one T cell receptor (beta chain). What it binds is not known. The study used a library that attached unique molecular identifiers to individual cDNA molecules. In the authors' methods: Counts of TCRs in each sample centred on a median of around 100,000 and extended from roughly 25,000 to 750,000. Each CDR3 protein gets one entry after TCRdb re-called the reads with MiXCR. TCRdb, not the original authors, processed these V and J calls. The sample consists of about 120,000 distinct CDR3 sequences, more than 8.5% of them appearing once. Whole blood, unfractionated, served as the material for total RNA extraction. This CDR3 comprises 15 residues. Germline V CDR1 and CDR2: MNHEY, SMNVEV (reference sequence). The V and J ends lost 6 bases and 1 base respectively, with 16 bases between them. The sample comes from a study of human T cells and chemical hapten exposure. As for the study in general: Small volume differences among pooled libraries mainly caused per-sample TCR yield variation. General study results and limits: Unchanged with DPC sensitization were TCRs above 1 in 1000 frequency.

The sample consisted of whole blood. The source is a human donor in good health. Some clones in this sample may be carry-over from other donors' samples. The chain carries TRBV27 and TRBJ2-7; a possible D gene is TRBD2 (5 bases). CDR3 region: CASRGGGGPSYEQYF. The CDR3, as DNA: TGTGCCAGCAGAGGTGGAGGCGGGCCGTCCTACGAGCAGTACTTC.